This T cell receptor (beta chain) was observed in a study of T cells in localized non-small cell lung cancer. A word on this clone: No antigen is known for it.

Study results and caveats: Uninvolved adjacent lung had more T cell clonality than any other tissue, topping tumor. It remains possible that heterogeneity exists, since only one tumor region was sequenced.

This CDR3 spans 17 amino acids. Germline V gives CDR1 MNHNS, CDR2 SASEGT. Trimming left V 4 bases short and J 3 bases short, with 19 bases between. Some clones are missing from TCRdb's copy, which holds only in-frame ones; the method was immunoSEQ multiplex PCR. The sample records 45,000 to 60,000 clones, about 86% being singletons. The J gene is TRBJ1-5, the V gene TRBV6-1; D not certain. This sequence was found in a man between 40 and 75 years old with stage II lung adenocarcinoma. The specimen comprised PBMCs, sampled before any cancer treatment. This CDR3 is CASSGKGSASVNQPQHF. The DNA of the CDR3 is TGTGCCAGCAGTGGTAAGGGTAGCGCGTCGGTCAATCAGCCCCAGCATTTT.